Shown below are 30 T cell receptor beta chains from a single sample sequenced in a study of beta chain features in type 1 diabetes. Sequencing targeted expressed TCRB transcripts, as all isolated RNA had been reverse transcribed. TCRdb's copy holds only in-frame clones and misses some; the assay was immunoSEQ multiplex PCR. The profile shows 680,000 or so clones, less than 20% of them singletons. The specimen sequenced was naive CD4+ T cells from blood. Source of these receptors: a young man in good health.

This clone was observed a handful of times. This chain links TRBV5-1 with TRBJ1-3, with a possible D match to TRBD1 (5 bases). CDR1 and CDR2 from the germline V gene are SGHRS and YFSETQ. The CDR3 totals 15 residues. Trimming shortened V by 0 bases and J by 7 bases, and 14 bases separated the two germline ends. The CDR3 here is CASSLDRGIGNTIYF. Written as DNA, the CDR3 is TGCGCCAGCAGCTTGGATCGGGGGATCGGGAACACCATATATTTT. Together with reference TRBV5-1 and TRBJ1-3, the CDR3 gives the full variable domain: KAGVTQTPRYLIKTRGQQVTLSCSPISGHRSVSWYQQTPGQGLQFLFEYFSETQRNKGNFPGRFSGRQFSNSRSEMNVSTLELGDSALYLCASSLDRGIGNTIYFGEGSWLTVV.

The V gene is TRBV2, the J gene TRBJ2-1, with TRBD2 identical over 8 bases. This CDR3 has 14 amino acids. With V trimmed by 4 bases and J by 4 bases, 3 bases remained unmatched. Germline lookup yields CDR1 SNHLY and CDR2 FYNNEI. In nucleotides, the CDR3 is TGTGCCAGCAGTGGGACTAGCCGATACAATGAGCAGTTCTTC. This translates into CASSGTSRYNEQFF.

This clone was seen a handful of times. This chain connects TRBV19 to TRBJ1-5, with TRBD1 matching over 10 bases. The CDR3 length is 16 residues. The germline CDR1 and CDR2 sequences are LNHDA and SQIVND (reference sequence). V lost 3 bases, J lost 5 bases, and 7 bases stayed unmatched. In nucleotides, the CDR3 is TGTGCCAGTAGTATTCTCCCGACAGGGGGCCATCAGCCCCAGCATTTT. This sequence encodes CASSILPTGGHQPQHF.

This clone was seen only a few times. In nucleotides, the CDR3 is TGTGCCAGCAGCTTTCAGGACAGAGAAGAGACCCAGTACTTC. It codes for CASSFQDREETQYF. The V gene is TRBV5-4, the J gene TRBJ2-5; tentatively, D is TRBD1 (6 bases). Germline lookup yields CDR1 SGHNT and CDR2 YYREEE (reference sequence). Trimming removed 2 bases at V and 3 bases at J, with 11 bases between. This CDR3 spans 14 amino acids.

This clone occurred a few times. The chain links TRBV18 to TRBJ1-2; D is ambiguous. The germline V and J ends were trimmed by 4 bases and 4 bases, with 7 bases remaining between them. The CDR3 has 12 amino acids. Germline V lookup: CDR1 KGHSH, CDR2 LQKENI. The DNA for the CDR3 is TGTGCCAGCTCACTTCCCTCCTATGGCTACACCTTC. Protein sequence: CASSLPSYGYTF.

The DNA of the CDR3 is TGTGCCAGCAGTAATCTGGGGGCCAACGTCCTGACTTTC. Residues: CASSNLGANVLTF. The chain joins TRBV25-1 to TRBJ2-6; D uncertain. This CDR3 is built from 13 residues. The V gene lost 5 bases and the J gene lost 4 bases, with 6 bases spanning the gap. Germline CDR1 and CDR2: MGHDK and SYGVNS. The full variable domain, in which reference TRBV25-1 and TRBJ2-6 provide the parts outside the CDR3, is EADIYQTPRYLVIGTGKKITLECSQTMGHDKMYWYQQDPGMELHLIHYSYGVNSTEKGDLSSESTVSRIRTEHFPLTLESARPSHTSQYLCASSNLGANVLTFGAGSRLTVL.

The rearrangement links TRBV6-6 to TRBJ2-5; 8 bases fit TRBD1. Germline values: CDR1 MNHNY, CDR2 SVGAGI (reference sequence). The CDR3 consists of 14 residues. Losses at the gene ends were 5 bases for V and 1 base for J; bases not matched to a gene: 3. The chain's CDR3 is CASSDRGTQETQYF. As DNA, the CDR3 is TGTGCCAGCAGTGACAGGGGTACCCAAGAGACCCAGTACTTC.

The CDR3 loop is CATSREQGPYEQYF. The CDR3 region has the DNA TGTGCCACCAGCAGAGAGCAGGGGCCCTACGAGCAGTACTTC. The V and J genes are TRBV15 and TRBJ2-7; D is perhaps TRBD1 (6 bases). The V gene's germline CDR1 is LNHNV and CDR2 YYDKDF (reference sequence). The V end lost 0 bases, the J end lost 2 bases, and 8 bases lay between the germline ends. This CDR3 has 14 residues.

This clone has more than one count but fewer than ten. The chain is built from TRBV11-2 and TRBJ2-1, with D tentatively TRBD2 (5 bases). V lost 0 bases, J lost 1 base, and 10 bases lay in between. Per germline, CDR1 SGHAT and CDR2 FQNNGV. The CDR3 loop spans 16 amino acids. The CDR3 bases are TGTGCCAGCAGCTTAGAAACGGGATGGTCCTACAATGAGCAGTTCTTC. This sequence encodes CASSLETGWSYNEQFF.

The V gene is TRBV7-2, the J gene TRBJ2-1; TRBD1 or TRBD2 may be the D gene (5 bases each). The ends were cut back, 2 bases at V and 4 bases at J, with 12 bases in the middle. The length of the CDR3 is 15 residues. Per the germline V gene, CDR1 is SGHTA and CDR2 is FQGNSA. CDR3 sequence reads: CASSLRGVRYNEQFF. CDR3 nucleotides: TGTGCCAGCAGCTTAAGAGGGGTCCGGTACAATGAGCAGTTCTTC. The full variable domain, rest sourced from reference TRBV7-2 and TRBJ2-1, is GAGVSQSPSNKVTEKGKDVELRCDPISGHTALYWYRQSLGQGLEFLIYFQGNSAPDKSGLPSDRFSAERTGGSVSTLTIQRTQQEDSAVYLCASSLRGVRYNEQFFGPGTRLTVL.

The J gene is TRBJ1-6, the V gene TRBV4-1, with a tentative D call TRBD1 (6 bases). CDR1 and CDR2 from the germline V gene are MGHRA and YSYEKL. Trimming cost V 1 base and J 7 bases, with 11 bases left between them. CDR3 size: 15 residues. CDR3: CASSQVQGWNSPLHF. DNA of the CDR3: TGCGCCAGCAGCCAAGTGCAGGGGTGGAATTCACCCCTCCACTTT.

This clone has just one count. This chain connects TRBV19 to TRBJ2-1; TRBD1 matches 8 bases. With 4 bases clipped from V and 7 bases from J, the junction kept 9 bases outside the gene matches. The CDR3 totals 15 residues. Germline-derived CDR1 and CDR2 are LNHDA and SQIVND (reference sequence). Written as DNA, the CDR3 is TGTGCCAGTAGTACCGACAGGGGAGGAAGGAATGAGCAGTTCTTC. Translating gives CASSTDRGGRNEQFF.

The chain carries TRBV5-1 and TRBJ2-1, with 13 bases aligning to TRBD2. J gave up 9 bases and V 3 bases, and 6 bases lay outside the gene matches. The CDR3 has 15 amino acids. Germline loops: CDR1 SGHRS, CDR2 YFSETQ. This chain's CDR3 is CASSSLAGGPPEQFF. The CDR3 DNA follows: TGCGCCAGCAGCTCACTAGCGGGAGGGCCTCCTGAGCAGTTCTTC.

This clone has just one count. V usage is TRBV6-5 and J usage is TRBJ2-7; D is undetermined. Trimming took 6 bases from V and 2 from J, leaving 17 bases between them. CDR3 length equals 15 residues. Germline lookup yields CDR1 MNHEY and CDR2 SVGAGI. The CDR3 region has the DNA TGTGCCAGCAGGCCAATTCTGGTTACCGCCTACGAGCAGTACTTC. Its translation is CASRPILVTAYEQYF.

This clone was counted a few times. The chain is built from TRBV7-3 and TRBJ2-6; 9 positions agree with TRBD1. After removal of 5 bases from V and 0 bases from J, the junction contained 8 bases not matched to a gene. Germline V gene data show CDR1 as SGHTA and CDR2 as FQGTGA. The CDR3 totals 18 residues. In DNA, the CDR3 is TGTGCCAGCAGCCCTATACAGGGGGCGGGCTCTGGGGCCAACGTCCTGACTTTC. Its protein product is CASSPIQGAGSGANVLTF.

The table lists this clone with a few counts. The chain uses TRBV14 and TRBJ1-3; no firm D call. Trimming removed 6 bases at V and 0 bases at J, with 12 bases between. The germline V gene encodes CDR1 SGHDN and CDR2 FVKESK. The CDR3 has 15 amino acids. In nucleotides, the CDR3 is TGTGCCAGCAGGAAACGAGGGCCCTCTGGAAACACCATATATTTT. As protein: CASRKRGPSGNTIYF.

The chain recombines TRBV5-4 with TRBJ1-1; possible D gene TRBD1, 5 bases. With 4 bases removed from V and 1 base from J, the gap between germline ends came to 11 bases. Germline-derived CDR1 and CDR2 are SGHNT and YYREEE (reference sequence). This CDR3 is built from 14 residues. The CDR3 is CASSRTRENTEAFF. The DNA for the CDR3 is TGTGCCAGCAGCCGTACCAGGGAGAACACTGAAGCTTTCTTT. Full variable domain (missing parts from reference TRBV5-4 and TRBJ1-1): ETGVTQSPTHLIKTRGQQVTLRCSSQSGHNTVSWYQQALGQGPQFIFQYYREEENGRGNFPPRFSGLQFPNYSSELNVNALELDDSALYLCASSRTRENTEAFFGQGTRLTVV.

There are a few counts of this clone. This chain links TRBV9 with TRBJ2-3; 10 bases are shared with TRBD2. V was clipped by 0 bases and J by 0 bases; unmatched bases: 4. The CDR3 has 17 residues. Looked up from germline, CDR1 is SGDLS and CDR2 is YYNGEE. The CDR3 loop is CASSVATTSGSTDTQYF. In DNA form, the CDR3 reads TGTGCCAGCAGCGTAGCTACGACTAGCGGGAGCACAGATACGCAGTATTTT.

For the CDR3, the DNA is TGTGCCAGCAGCTTTTGGGGGCCCCAAGAGACCCAGTACTTC. Amino acids: CASSFWGPQETQYF. The chain links TRBV27 to TRBJ2-5; the D gene is possibly TRBD1 (6 bases). Trimming stripped 6 bases from V and 1 base from J, with 12 bases between. This CDR3 region has 14 residues. CDR1 is MNHEY, CDR2 SMNVEV, per germline (reference sequence).

This clone was seen a handful of times. The chain has TRBV14 and TRBJ1-2; D gene uncertain. The germline V and J ends were trimmed by 2 bases and 0 bases, with 10 bases remaining between them. Per germline, CDR1 SGHDN and CDR2 FVKESK. The CDR3 has 15 residues. The CDR3 coding sequence is TGTGCCAGCAGCCAAACGGCGGGCTCTAACTATGGCTACACCTTC. Its translation: CASSQTAGSNYGYTF.

This clone has only a few counts. The chain joins TRBV15 to TRBJ1-2; D gene ambiguous. Germline CDR1 and CDR2: LNHNV and YYDKDF (reference sequence). V lost 3 bases to trimming and J lost 2 bases, with 4 bases between them. The CDR3 covers 12 residues. This CDR3 is CATSSPNYGYTF. The DNA of the CDR3 is TGTGCCACCAGCAGTCCCAACTATGGCTACACCTTC.

The gene calls are TRBV10-3 and TRBJ2-3; 8 bases are a match to TRBD1. With V trimmed by 7 bases and J by 1 base, 1 base remained unmatched. The CDR3 is 13 residues long. CDR1 is ENHRY and CDR2 is SYGVKD in the germline V gene. The CDR3 sequence: CAIKTGGTDTQYF. The CDR3 region has the DNA TGTGCCATCAAGACAGGGGGCACAGATACGCAGTATTTT.

This clone was observed a handful of times. V and J are TRBV5-4 and TRBJ1-3; TRBD1 matches at 7 bases. V was clipped by 4 bases and J by 0 bases; unmatched bases: 4. The CDR3 has 15 amino acids. CDR1 is SGHNT and CDR2 is YYREEE in the germline V gene (reference sequence). CDR3 nucleotides: TGTGCCAGCAGCCCGACAGGGAACTCTGGAAACACCATATATTTT. Protein: CASSPTGNSGNTIYF.

The rearrangement uses TRBV13 and TRBJ2-1; D ambiguous. Germline V CDR1 and CDR2: PRHDT, FYEKMQ (reference sequence). CDR3 length equals 16 residues. V was clipped by 5 bases and J by 0 bases, with 14 bases between them. The CDR3 spells CASSPRVLSSYNEQFF. CDR3 DNA: TGTGCCAGCAGCCCCCGGGTCCTGAGCTCCTACAATGAGCAGTTCTTC.

Points on this clone: Sequence at one end of the junction differs from germline and may be a read error. The chain combines TRBV29-1 with TRBJ2-1, with a weak D call TRBD1 (6 bases). Germline loops: CDR1 SQVTM, CDR2 ANQGSEA. The CDR3 is 13 amino acids. As DNA, the CDR3 is TGCAGCGTCCTCCCGACAGGAAGGGTTGAGCATTTCTTC. Amino acid sequence: CSVLPTGRVEHFF.

The rearrangement uses TRBV4-1 and TRBJ2-1, with TRBD2 identical over 10 bases. V lost 4 bases and J lost 4; bases outside the gene matches: 4. CDR1 and CDR2 (germline): MGHRA, YSYEKL. The CDR3 is made up of 15 amino acids. The CDR3 DNA follows: TGCGCCAGCAGCCTACAACTAGCGGGATACAATGAGCAGTTCTTC. It codes for CASSLQLAGYNEQFF.

The rearrangement joins TRBV29-1 to TRBJ2-3; D may be TRBD1 (5 bases). CDR1 and CDR2 (germline): SQVTM, ANQGSEA. The CDR3 contains 15 residues. Trimming took off 0 bases at V and 2 bases at J, with 12 bases between the two ends. This CDR3 reads CSVEDLGRDTDTQYF. The CDR3 DNA sequence: TGCAGCGTTGAAGATTTGGGCAGGGACACAGATACGCAGTATTTT.

This clone was counted a few times. V is TRBV9 and J is TRBJ2-6; 7 nucleotides match TRBD1. Per germline, CDR1 SGDLS and CDR2 YYNGEE. CDR3 length: 15 amino acids. The V and J ends lost 7 bases and 0 bases, in that order; junction bases with no gene match: 4. CDR3 sequence: CASGRDSSGANVLTF. Here the CDR3 DNA reads TGTGCCAGCGGCCGGGACAGCTCTGGGGCCAACGTCCTGACTTTC.

In this sample, this clone turned up a few times. The chain employs TRBV19 and TRBJ2-2; D uncertain. Germline V gene lookup returns CDR1 LNHDA and CDR2 SQIVND (reference sequence). Deletions cut 4 bases from V and 1 base from J, with 7 bases between. The CDR3 has 14 residues. CDR3: CASSNQVNTGELFF. CDR3 nucleotide sequence: TGTGCCAGTAGTAACCAGGTGAACACCGGGGAGCTGTTTTTT.

The chain couples TRBV25-1 to TRBJ1-1; no reliable D call. The V and J ends lost 6 bases and 0 bases respectively, with 8 bases between them. The germline CDR1 and CDR2 sequences are MGHDK and SYGVNS. This CDR3 is 13 amino acids long. CDR3 loop: CASRPKMNTEAFF. The CDR3 DNA follows: TGTGCCAGCAGACCTAAAATGAACACTGAAGCTTTCTTT.